This paragraph reports one T cell receptor beta chain. The antigen is unknown. Using viral peptide pools, the ViraFEST assay grew out antigen-specific CD4+ T cells prior to sequencing. At the end of around eleven days of culture, CD4+ T cells were isolated. Among the vaccine recipients, none had a prior SARS-CoV-2 infection, and nucleocapsid antibodies were negative. Supplemented with around 9.3 IU/ml IL-2 and about 10 ug/ml peptides, more than 1.5 million PBMC per well were kept in culture. Both day 3 and day 7 saw half the medium replaced with IL-2 medium. The sample originates from a study of vaccination effects on CD4 cells after COVID-19. Study information: Of the BNT162b2 and mRNA-1273 vaccines, participants received two doses of one or the other. Study-level findings and limits: Cross-reactivity with common cold coronaviruses was shown by only 1 of 255 vaccine-induced clones in healthy vaccinees.

CDR3 size: 15 residues. V trimming: 4 bases; J trimming: 3 bases; junction bases outside the gene matches: 4. Germline V gives CDR1 MNHEY, CDR2 SMNVEV (reference sequence). The protocol was immunoSEQ multiplex PCR, while the TCRdb copy is restricted to in-frame clones and leaves out a portion. The sample has about 68,000 clones, over 70% seen once; the top ten hold 12%. Source: CD4+ T cells from PBMCs cultured with SARS-CoV-2 spike peptides, taken before COVID-19 vaccination. The V gene is TRBV27, the J gene TRBJ2-4; 9 bases fit TRBD2. The source is a human donor who received a COVID-19 vaccine. The CDR3 DNA reads TGTGCCAGCAGTTCCCTGCGGGGGGGCAAAAACATTCAGTACTTC. Translation: CASSSLRGGKNIQYF.